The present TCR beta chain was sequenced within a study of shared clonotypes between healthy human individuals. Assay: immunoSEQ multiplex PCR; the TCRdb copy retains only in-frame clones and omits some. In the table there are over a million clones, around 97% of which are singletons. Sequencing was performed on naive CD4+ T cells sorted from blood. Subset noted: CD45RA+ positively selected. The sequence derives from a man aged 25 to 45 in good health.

The CDR3, as DNA: TGTGCCAGCTCACCACCTCGGGCAGCCCTGAGCTCCTACGAGCAGTACTTC. This translates into CASSPPRAALSSYEQYF. The chain carries TRBV18 and TRBJ2-7; D uncertain. CDR3 length equals 17 residues. V gave up 0 bases and J gave up 0 bases, with 15 bases separating them. Germline V gene data show CDR1 as KGHSH and CDR2 as LQKENI.